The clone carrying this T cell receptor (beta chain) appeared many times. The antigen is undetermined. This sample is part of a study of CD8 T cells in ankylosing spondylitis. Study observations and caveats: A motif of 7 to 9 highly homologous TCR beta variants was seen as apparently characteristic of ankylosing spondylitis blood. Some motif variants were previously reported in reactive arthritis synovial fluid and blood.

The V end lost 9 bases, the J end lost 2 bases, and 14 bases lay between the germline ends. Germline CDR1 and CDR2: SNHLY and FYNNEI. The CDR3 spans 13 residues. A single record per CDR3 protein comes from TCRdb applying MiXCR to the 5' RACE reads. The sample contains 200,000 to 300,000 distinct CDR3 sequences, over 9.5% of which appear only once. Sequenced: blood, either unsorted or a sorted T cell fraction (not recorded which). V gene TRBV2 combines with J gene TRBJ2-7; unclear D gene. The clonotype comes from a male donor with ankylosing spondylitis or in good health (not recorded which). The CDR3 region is CASLLPGAYEQYF. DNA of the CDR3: TGTGCCAGTCTCCTCCCAGGAGCCTACGAGCAGTACTTC.